The 12 T cell receptor beta chains in this list originate from one sample, sequenced in a study of STAT3 mutations in large granular lymphocyte leukemia. Findings and caveats of the study: At least one immunodominant TCR beta clonotype appeared in every T-cell large granular lymphocyte leukemia patient.

TCRdb's copy holds only in-frame clones and misses some; the assay was immunoSEQ multiplex PCR. The data hold several thousand clones, with about 92% observed a single time. For these TCRs, the target antigens are not known. The sequencing input was peripheral blood mononuclear cells. These receptors originate from a man in his 60s with T-cell large granular lymphocyte leukemia. Some clones in this sample may be carry-over from other donors' samples.

The V gene is TRBV5-5, the J gene TRBJ1-4; the D is unclear. From germline, CDR1 is SGHKS and CDR2 YYEKEE (reference sequence). V was trimmed by 1 base and J by 0 bases, leaving 13 bases between them. The CDR3 sequence is 17 residues long. CDR3 in amino acids: CASSLMDGATTNEKLFF. The CDR3, as DNA: TGTGCCAGCAGCTTGATGGACGGTGCCACAACTAATGAAAAACTGTTTTTT.

The chain carries TRBV5-1 and TRBJ1-6; D perhaps matches TRBD1 (5 bases). Germline V gives CDR1 SGHRS, CDR2 YFSETQ. V lost 2 bases, J lost 0 bases, and 9 bases lay in between. The CDR3 runs to 16 residues. CDR3 loop: CASSLQAFSYNSPLHF. DNA of the CDR3: TGCGCCAGCAGCTTACAGGCTTTCTCCTATAATTCACCCCTCCACTTT. The whole variable domain, filled in from reference TRBV5-1 and TRBJ1-6, reads KAGVTQTPRYLIKTRGQQVTLSCSPISGHRSVSWYQQTPGQGLQFLFEYFSETQRNKGNFPGRFSGRQFSNSRSEMNVSTLELGDSALYLCASSLQAFSYNSPLHFGNGTRLTVT.

The V call is TRBV6-5, the J call TRBJ2-7; 9 bases align to TRBD1. Germline V gives CDR1 MNHEY, CDR2 SVGAGI. The length of the CDR3 is 14 residues. Losses at the gene ends were 6 bases for V and 3 bases for J; bases not matched to a gene: 6. CDR3 in amino acids: CASRPTTGGYEQYF. The CDR3 bases are TGTGCCAGCAGACCTACGACAGGGGGCTACGAGCAGTACTTC.

The CDR3 nucleotides read TGTGCCAGCAGTTTAGGTCAGGGGGTTGAAAAACTGTTTTTT. This translates into CASSLGQGVEKLFF. The V and J genes are TRBV28 and TRBJ1-4; TRBD1 matches at 7 bases. Unmatched junction bases numbered 4, after V lost 2 bases and J lost 7 bases. The CDR3 totals 14 residues. The germline V gene has CDR1 MDHEN and CDR2 SYDVKM.

This chain joins TRBV11-2 and TRBJ1-1, with a tentative D call TRBD1 (5 bases). The ends were cut back, 7 bases at V and 3 bases at J, with 18 bases in the middle. From germline, CDR1 is SGHAT and CDR2 FQNNGV. The length of the CDR3 is 15 residues. The CDR3 protein is CASIHRSGGYTEAFF. In DNA, the CDR3 is TGTGCCAGCATCCACCGGAGCGGGGGGTACACTGAAGCTTTCTTT.

The gene calls are TRBV18 and TRBJ2-5; D is ambiguous. Germline-derived CDR1 and CDR2 are KGHSH and LQKENI. The CDR3 loop spans 15 amino acids. Trimming removed 0 bases at V and 1 base at J, with 9 bases between. The CDR3 DNA reads TGTGCCAGCTCACCACCCTCCGCCAGCCAAGAGACCCAGTACTTC. Its translation: CASSPPSASQETQYF.

V and J are TRBV4-1 and TRBJ2-3, with TRBD2 identical over 9 bases. There are 17 residues in the CDR3. The V segment lost 1 base and the J segment 6 bases; nucleotides outside the gene matches: 11. Per germline, CDR1 MGHRA and CDR2 YSYEKL. The CDR3 DNA reads TGCGCCAGCAGCCAAGTCTCCAGGCGGGAGGGTGGGGATACGCAGTATTTT. Protein product: CASSQVSRREGGDTQYF.

The chain has TRBV18 and TRBJ2-2; D not certain. Trimming left V 6 bases short and J 5 bases short, with 10 bases between. Germline V gene data show CDR1 as KGHSH and CDR2 as LQKENI. CDR3 size: 13 residues. As DNA, the CDR3 is TGTGCCAGCTCTAAAGGGTGGACCGGGGAGCTGTTTTTT. Its protein product is CASSKGWTGELFF. Based on the CDR3 plus reference TRBV18 and TRBJ2-2, the full variable domain is NAGVMQNPRHLVRRRGQEARLRCSPMKGHSHVYWYRQLPEEGLKFMVYLQKENIIDESGMPKERFSAEFPKEGPSILRIQQVVRGDSAAYFCASSKGWTGELFFGEGSRLTVL.

This chain uses TRBV30 with TRBJ2-3, with no clear D. Germline CDR1 and CDR2: GTSNPN and SVGIG (reference sequence). V was shortened by 3 bases and J by 5 bases, with 12 bases between the two germline ends. The CDR3 sequence is 13 residues long. The CDR3 loop is CAWSLMTRDTQYF. CDR3 in DNA: TGTGCCTGGAGCCTTATGACGCGAGATACGCAGTATTTT.

The chain combines TRBV6-1 with TRBJ2-1, with 9 bases lining up with TRBD1. J was trimmed by 7 bases and V by 5 bases; bases with no gene match: 9. CDR1 and CDR2 (germline): MNHNS, SASEGT. This CDR3 spans 15 amino acids. The CDR3 loop is CASSTTGGLGNEQFF. In DNA, the CDR3 is TGTGCCAGCAGTACTACAGGGGGCCTAGGGAATGAGCAGTTCTTC.

V and J are TRBV6-5 and TRBJ2-6; D is unclear. CDR3 length equals 12 residues. Germline V gene lookup returns CDR1 MNHEY and CDR2 SVGAGI. Trimming took 6 bases from V and 4 from J, leaving 4 bases between them. The CDR3 sequence: CASSTGANVLTF. DNA of the CDR3: TGTGCCAGCAGCACAGGGGCCAACGTCCTGACTTTC.

In DNA, the CDR3 is TGTGCCAGCAGCCAAGAGGTCTATCCATCCTACGAGCAGTACTTC. Its protein product is CASSQEVYPSYEQYF. The rearrangement links TRBV14 to TRBJ2-7, with D hard to call. Germline lookup yields CDR1 SGHDN and CDR2 FVKESK. With 0 bases removed from V and 1 base from J, the gap between germline ends came to 10 bases. CDR3 length: 15 amino acids.